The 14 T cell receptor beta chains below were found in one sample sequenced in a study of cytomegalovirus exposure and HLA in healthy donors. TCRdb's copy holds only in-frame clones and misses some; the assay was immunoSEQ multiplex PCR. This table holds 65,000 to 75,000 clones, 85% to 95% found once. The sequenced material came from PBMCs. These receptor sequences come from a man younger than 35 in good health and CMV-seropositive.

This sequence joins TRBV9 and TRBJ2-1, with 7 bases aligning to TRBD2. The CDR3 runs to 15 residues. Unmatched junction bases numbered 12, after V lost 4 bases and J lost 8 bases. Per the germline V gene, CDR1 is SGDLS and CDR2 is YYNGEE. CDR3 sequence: CASSPPGRAGDEQFF. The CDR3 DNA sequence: TGTGCCAGCAGCCCCCCGGGGAGGGCCGGGGATGAGCAGTTCTTC. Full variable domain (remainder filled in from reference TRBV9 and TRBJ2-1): DSGVTQTPKHLITATGQRVTLRCSPRSGDLSVYWYQQSLDQGLQFLIQYYNGEERAKGNILERFSAQQFPDLHSELNLSSLELGDSALYFCASSPPGRAGDEQFFGPGTRLTVL.

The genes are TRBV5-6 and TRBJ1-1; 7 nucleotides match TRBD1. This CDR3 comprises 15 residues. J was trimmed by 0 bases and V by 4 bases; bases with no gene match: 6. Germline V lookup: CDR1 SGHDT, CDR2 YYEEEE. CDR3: CASSRGDSLNTEAFF. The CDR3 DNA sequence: TGTGCCAGCAGCCGTGGGGACAGTCTGAACACTGAAGCTTTCTTT.

CDR3 bases: TGCGCCAGCAGCTTGGGACAACTCACCGGGGAGCTGTTTTTT. Amino acids: CASSLGQLTGELFF. The chain has TRBV5-1 and TRBJ2-2; D remains ambiguous. Germline V lookup: CDR1 SGHRS, CDR2 YFSETQ. The CDR3 has 14 amino acids. V lost 0 bases and J 4 bases, leaving 7 bases between the germline ends.

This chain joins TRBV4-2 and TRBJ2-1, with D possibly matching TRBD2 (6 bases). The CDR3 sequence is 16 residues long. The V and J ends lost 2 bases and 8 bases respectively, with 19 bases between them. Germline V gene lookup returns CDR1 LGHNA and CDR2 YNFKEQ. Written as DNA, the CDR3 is TGTGCCAGCAGCCAACTAAATGGGGGGAGTGGCGATGAGCAGTTCTTC. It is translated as CASSQLNGGSGDEQFF.

CDR3 residues: CASSRASGTRPAYEQYF. The CDR3 DNA follows: TGTGCCAGTAGTAGAGCCTCCGGGACTAGACCAGCCTACGAGCAGTACTTC. The V gene is TRBV19, the J gene TRBJ2-7, with 8 bases matching TRBD2. The ends lost 4 bases at V and 2 bases at J; junction bases unmatched: 13. Germline values: CDR1 LNHDA, CDR2 SQIVND (reference sequence). The CDR3 contains 17 residues.

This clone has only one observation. The CDR3, as DNA: TGTGCCAGCAGTGAAGAGGGACTAGCGGGAGGGGCCTACAATGAGCAGTTCTTC. Its translation is CASSEEGLAGGAYNEQFF. The chain has TRBV2 and TRBJ2-1; 16 bases are a match to TRBD2. This CDR3 is 18 amino acids long. Germline CDR1 reads SNHLY; CDR2 reads FYNNEI. V lost 1 base to trimming and J lost 2 bases; unmatched junction nucleotides: 2.

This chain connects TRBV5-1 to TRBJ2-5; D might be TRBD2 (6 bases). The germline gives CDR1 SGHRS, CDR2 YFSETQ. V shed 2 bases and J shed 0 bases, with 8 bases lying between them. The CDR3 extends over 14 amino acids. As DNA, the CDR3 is TGCGCCAGCAGCTTAGGCGGGAACCAAGAGACCCAGTACTTC. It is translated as CASSLGGNQETQYF.

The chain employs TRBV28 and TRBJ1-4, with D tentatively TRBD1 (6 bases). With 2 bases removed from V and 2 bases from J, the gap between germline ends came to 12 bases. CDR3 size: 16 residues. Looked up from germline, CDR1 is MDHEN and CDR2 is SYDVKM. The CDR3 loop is CASSLGGSGTNEKLFF. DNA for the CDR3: TGTGCCAGCAGTTTAGGGGGCTCGGGCACTAATGAAAAACTGTTTTTT.

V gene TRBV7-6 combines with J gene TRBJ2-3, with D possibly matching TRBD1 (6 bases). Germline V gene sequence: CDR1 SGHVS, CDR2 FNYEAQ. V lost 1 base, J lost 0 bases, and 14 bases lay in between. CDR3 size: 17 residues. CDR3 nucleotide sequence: TGTGCCAGCAGCTTAGAGTGGGGGCAGAGTAGCACAGATACGCAGTATTTT. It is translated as CASSLEWGQSSTDTQYF.

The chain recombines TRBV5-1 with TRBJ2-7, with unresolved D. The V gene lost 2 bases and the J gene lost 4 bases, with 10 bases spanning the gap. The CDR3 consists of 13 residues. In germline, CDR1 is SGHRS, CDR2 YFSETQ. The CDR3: CASSFRELYEQYF. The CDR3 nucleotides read TGCGCCAGCAGCTTCCGCGAGCTTTACGAGCAGTACTTC.

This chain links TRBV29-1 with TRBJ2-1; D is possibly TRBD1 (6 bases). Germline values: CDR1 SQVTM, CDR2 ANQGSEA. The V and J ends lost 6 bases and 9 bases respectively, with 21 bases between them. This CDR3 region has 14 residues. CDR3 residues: CSVLSLDSQGEQFF. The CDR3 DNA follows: TGCAGCGTATTATCCCTGGACTCACAGGGTGAGCAGTTCTTC.

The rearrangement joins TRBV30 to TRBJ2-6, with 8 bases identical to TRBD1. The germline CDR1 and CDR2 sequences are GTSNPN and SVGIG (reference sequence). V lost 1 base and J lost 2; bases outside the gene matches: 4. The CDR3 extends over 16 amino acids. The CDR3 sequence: CAWSGGTGAGANVLTF. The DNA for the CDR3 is TGTGCCTGGAGTGGGGGGACAGGAGCTGGGGCCAACGTCCTGACTTTC. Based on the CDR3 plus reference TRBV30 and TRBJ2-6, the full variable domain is SQTIHQWPATLVQPVGSPLSLECTVEGTSNPNLYWYRQAAGRGLQLLFYSVGIGQISSEVPQNLSASRPQDRQFILSSKKLLLSDSGFYLCAWSGGTGAGANVLTFGAGSRLTVL.

CDR3 sequence: CAWSRRGYEQYF. The CDR3 bases are TGTGCCTGGAGTAGAAGAGGCTACGAGCAGTACTTC. The chain uses TRBV30 and TRBJ2-7; no reliable D call. This CDR3 spans 12 amino acids. V was shortened by 2 bases and J by 3 bases, with 8 bases between the two germline ends. CDR1 is GTSNPN, CDR2 SVGIG, per germline (reference sequence).

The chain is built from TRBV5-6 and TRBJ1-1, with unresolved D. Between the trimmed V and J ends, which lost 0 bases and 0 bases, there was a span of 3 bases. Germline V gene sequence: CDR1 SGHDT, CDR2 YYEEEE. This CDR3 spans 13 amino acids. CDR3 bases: TGTGCCAGCAGCTTGGGCGTGAACACTGAAGCTTTCTTT. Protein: CASSLGVNTEAFF.